This TCR beta chain is drawn from a study of human T cells and chemical hapten exposure. Study-wide points: TCRs exceeding 1 in 1000 frequency stayed unchanged with DPC sensitization.

This clonotype was detected a few times. The antigen is undetermined. Time point indicated: patch test 1, 2 weeks after DPC sensitization. Noted treatment: therapeutic diphenylcyclopropenone sensitization with weekly scalp DPC. Individual cDNA molecules (in the library) carried attached unique molecular identifiers. TCRdb reanalysed the RACE reads using MiXCR and keeps one entry per CDR3 protein. This repertoire shows about 380,000 distinct CDR3 sequences, 4% to 5.5% found once; its top ten account for under 3%. The ends were cut back, 3 bases at V and 2 bases at J, with 12 bases in the middle. The CDR3 is made up of 15 amino acids. CDR1 and CDR2 from the germline V gene are SGDLS and YYNGEE.

This clonotype originated in a woman aged 45-65 years with alopecia areata. Some clones in this sample may be carry-over from other donors' samples. This chain joins TRBV9 and TRBJ2-1; no reliable D call. This sample comprised whole blood, obtained in connection with sensitization to the hapten diphenylcyclopropenone (DPC). DNA of the CDR3: TGTGCCAGCAGCGGCGGAGTCGAGACCTACAATGAGCAGTTCTTC. Amino acid sequence: CASSGGVETYNEQFF.